The T cell receptor beta chain under discussion was sequenced for a study of cytomegalovirus exposure and HLA in healthy donors. The overall study: Some 77 million unique TCRs from HLA-typed donors were held in an early release of data. Study observations and caveats: Within the data, a cluster of highly shared sequence variants was likely a sequencing artifact. Among TCR beta chains, those listed as cytomegalovirus-associated numbered about 160.

The CDR3 runs 15 residues. The V and J ends lost 7 bases and 4 bases, in that order; junction bases with no gene match: 12. CDR1 is SGHNT, CDR2 YYREEE, per germline (reference sequence). A remark on this clone: Its antigen is unknown.

It was with 60 Vbeta and 13 Jbeta primers that the PCR ran. Profiling relied on immunoSEQ multiplex PCR, and the TCRdb table lists in-frame clones only, not all of them. The table shows about 190,000 clones, with roughly 80% occurring only once. The sample comprised PBMCs. The chain employs TRBV5-4 and TRBJ2-7; 9 bases fit TRBD2. The clonotype comes from a woman between 50 and 59 years old in good health and CMV-seropositive. The chain's CDR3 is CASSTPREGPYEQYF. For the CDR3, the DNA is TGTGCCAGCTCAACCCCGCGGGAGGGACCTTACGAGCAGTACTTC. Variable domain in full (rest from reference TRBV5-4 and TRBJ2-7): ETGVTQSPTHLIKTRGQQVTLRCSSQSGHNTVSWYQQALGQGPQFIFQYYREEENGRGNFPPRFSGLQFPNYSSELNVNALELDDSALYLCASSTPREGPYEQYFGPGTRLTVT.